This T cell receptor (beta chain) came from a study of blood T cell repertoires in COVID-19 (dated by TCRdb to about 2020). Regarding the research as a whole: Samples from collaborators originated in the United States, Italy and Spain and spanned both the acute and convalescent phases of COVID-19. The material from the prospective study consisted of cDNA or gDNA derived from T cells, B-cell-depleted T cells, or PBMCs. The dataset comprised deeply sampled blood TCRbeta repertoires from subjects exposed to, actively infected with, or recovered from COVID-19. A freely available public database, intended as a resource for researchers studying the immune response to SARS-CoV-2, is where the repertoires were released. The samples were drawn from the first 160 participants of the ongoing ImmuneRACE study and from 950 to 1,500 subjects provided by 6 global collaborators. A de-identified subject ID, COVID-19 status, age in years and sex were almost always included in the sample metadata. Where HLA class I and class II types were available, the types were taken from metadata supplied by the sample provider, not from assay-based typing. General findings and caveats noted by the study authors: The amount of clinical and demographic metadata varied by source and participant and was provided uncurated.

One collaborating source in Seattle enrolled patients while the patients were actively infected and followed the patients over time throughout the course of disease. The collaborating institutions used their own protocols to collect whole blood in K2EDTA tubes. For TCRbeta analysis, collaborator samples were shipped as frozen whole blood, as isolated PBMCs, or as DNA extracted from either sample type. The immunoSEQ Assay, a bias-controlled multiplex PCR, was used to amplify TCRbeta CDR3 regions from genomic DNA. The authors processed their data as follows. Nucleated cell counts per sample were estimated from amplification of reference gene primers within the assay. Sequence reads were collapsed and filtered to measure the absolute abundance of every unique TCRbeta CDR3 rearrangement. For each sample, productive Simpson clonality was calculated by taking the square root of Simpson's diversity index across productive rearrangements. Imported from immuneACCESS, the table was reduced by TCRdb to in-frame sequences with V and J called. These copies leave out some clones; in studies compared against another copy, an unresolved V gene accounts for under half, and the cause of the remainder is not known. V and J calls and clone size are copied from that table; D and trimming were computed from the DNA. A total of more than 250,000 clones appear in this sample, about 91% of them only once. The ten largest make up under 2% of the sample.

About this clone itself: This receptor's antigen is unknown. The input lacks base qualities; no much larger clone sits a single base away.

Reading the germline V gene gives CDR1 SGHRS and CDR2 YFSETQ. Clipping removes 0 bases from V and 6 bases from J, with 4 as the unmatched junction base count. Counted from cysteine to phenylalanine, this CDR3 has 16 amino acids. Solely the CDR3 DNA is kept, with 48 bases framed from the first base. Sample: peripheral blood. This chain is built from TRBV5-1 and TRBJ1-6, with 9 bases aligning to TRBD1. The source of this sequence is a woman aged 25 to 45 with COVID-19, enrolled during active disease. CDR3 reads: CASSLVTGGPNSPLHF. DNA sequence: TGCGCCAGCAGCTTGGTGACAGGGGGACCTAATTCACCCCTCCACTTT.